Listed below are T cell receptor beta chains from one sample, sequenced in a study of identifying expanded T cells in peripheral blood. Profiling relied on immunoSEQ multiplex PCR, and the TCRdb table lists in-frame clones only, not all of them. This sample has approximately 120,000 clones, with approximately 90% found just once. Sequencing was performed on blood. The source of these receptors is a person between 18 and 70 years old in good health. The CDR3 runs from the conserved cysteine through the conserved F or W. A D gene is named only where the DNA matches it firmly. Part of the rows lack a size; the others show once, few, many or a class for expanded clones.

CDR3 DNA,CDR3 protein,D gene,V gene,clone size,J gene
TGTGCCTGGGCCACAGGGTCCGCAGATACGCAGTATTTT,CAWATGSADTQYF,.,TRBV30,once,TRBJ2-3
TGTGCCAGCAGTATACTAGCGGATAACACAGATACGCAGTATTTT,CASSILADNTDTQYF,TRBD2,TRBV28,.,TRBJ2-3
TGTGCCAGCAGCCCGGGGACGGGAAACATTCAGTACTTC,CASSPGTGNIQYF,.,TRBV7-9,.,TRBJ2-4
TGTGCCAGCACCCCAGGGGGGGACAGATTTGGCTACACCTTC,CASTPGGDRFGYTF,TRBD1,TRBV7-2,few,TRBJ1-2
TGTGCCAGCTCACCATCGACTAGCGGGGGAGCCAGTTTTAGCACAGATACGCAGTATTTT,CASSPSTSGGASFSTDTQYF,TRBD2,TRBV18,.,TRBJ2-3
TGCAGCGCCCAGAGGACAGAGGGAGAGGCTTTCTTT,CSAQRTEGEAFF,.,TRBV29-1,few,TRBJ1-1
TGCGCCAGCAGCTCGATACAGGGTAGCACCGGGGAGCTGTTTTTT,CASSSIQGSTGELFF,.,TRBV5-1,.,TRBJ2-2
TGTGCCTGGAGTCCAGGGGGCGTAGATACGCAGTATTTT,CAWSPGGVDTQYF,TRBD1,TRBV30,.,TRBJ2-3
TGTGCCAGCAACCAACAGGGTACCTACGAGCAGTACTTC,CASNQQGTYEQYF,.,TRBV6-5,few,TRBJ2-7
TGTGCCAGCAGCCGCCGAGGATCGTCCTACGAGCAGTACTTC,CASSRRGSSYEQYF,.,TRBV5-6,.,TRBJ2-7